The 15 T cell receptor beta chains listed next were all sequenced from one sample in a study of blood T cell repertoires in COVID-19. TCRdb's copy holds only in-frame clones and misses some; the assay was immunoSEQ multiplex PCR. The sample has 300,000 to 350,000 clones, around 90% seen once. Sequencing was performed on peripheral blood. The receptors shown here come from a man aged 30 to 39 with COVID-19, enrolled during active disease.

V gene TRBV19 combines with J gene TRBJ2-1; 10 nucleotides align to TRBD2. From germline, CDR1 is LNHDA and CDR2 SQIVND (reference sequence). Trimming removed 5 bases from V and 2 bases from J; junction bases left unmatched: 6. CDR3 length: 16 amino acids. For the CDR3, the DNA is TGTGCCAGTAGTTTGTCCGGGACTAGCGCCTACAATGAGCAGTTCTTC. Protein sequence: CASSLSGTSAYNEQFF. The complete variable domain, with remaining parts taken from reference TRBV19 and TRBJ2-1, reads DGGITQSPKYLFRKEGQNVTLSCEQNLNHDAMYWYRQDPGQGLRLIYYSQIVNDFQKGDIAEGYSVSREKKESFPLTVTSAQKNPTAFYLCASSLSGTSAYNEQFFGPGTRLTVL.

DNA of the CDR3: TGTGCCAGCAGCTACCAGGGCCTGAACACTGAAGCTTTCTTT. This translates into CASSYQGLNTEAFF. The chain has TRBV5-5 and TRBJ1-1, with TRBD1 as a possible D gene (5 bases). The V and J ends lost 3 bases and 0 bases respectively, with 9 bases between them. This CDR3 spans 14 amino acids. Germline V gene data show CDR1 as SGHKS and CDR2 as YYEKEE (reference sequence).

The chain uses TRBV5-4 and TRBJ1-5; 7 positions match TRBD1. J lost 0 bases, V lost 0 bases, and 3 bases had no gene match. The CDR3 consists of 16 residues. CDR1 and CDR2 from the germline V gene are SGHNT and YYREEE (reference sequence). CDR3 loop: CASSLDGQASNQPQHF. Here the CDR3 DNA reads TGTGCCAGCAGCTTGGATGGACAGGCTAGCAATCAGCCCCAGCATTTT.

CDR3 residues: CASSSSQGEGLAPLSYEQYF. Written as DNA, the CDR3 is TGTGCCAGCAGCTCATCCCAGGGGGAAGGACTAGCTCCTTTATCCTACGAGCAGTACTTC. This chain connects TRBV13 to TRBJ2-7, with a weak D call TRBD2 (8 bases). The CDR3 extends over 20 amino acids. The germline V gene encodes CDR1 PRHDT and CDR2 FYEKMQ (reference sequence). Deletions cut 4 bases from V and 1 base from J, with 29 bases between.

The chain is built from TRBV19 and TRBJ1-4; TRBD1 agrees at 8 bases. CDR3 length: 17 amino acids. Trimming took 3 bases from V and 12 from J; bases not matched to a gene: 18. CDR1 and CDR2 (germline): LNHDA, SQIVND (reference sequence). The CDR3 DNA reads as TGTGCCAGTAGTATGGGCACAGGGGGGCGTACGAAAGTGCAACTGTTTTTT. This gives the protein CASSMGTGGRTKVQLFF.

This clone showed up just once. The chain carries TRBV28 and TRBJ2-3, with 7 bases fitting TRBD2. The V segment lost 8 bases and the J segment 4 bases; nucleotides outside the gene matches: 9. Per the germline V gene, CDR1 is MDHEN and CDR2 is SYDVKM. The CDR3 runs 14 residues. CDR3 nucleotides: TGTGCCAGCCGGGAGGCAGGGCAAGCAGATACGCAGTATTTT. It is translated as CASREAGQADTQYF. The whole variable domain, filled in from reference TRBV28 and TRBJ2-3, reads DVKVTQSSRYLVKRTGEKVFLECVQDMDHENMFWYRQDPGLGLRLIYFSYDVKMKEKGDIPEGYSVSREKKERFSLILESASTNQTSMYLCASREAGQADTQYFGPGTRLTVL.

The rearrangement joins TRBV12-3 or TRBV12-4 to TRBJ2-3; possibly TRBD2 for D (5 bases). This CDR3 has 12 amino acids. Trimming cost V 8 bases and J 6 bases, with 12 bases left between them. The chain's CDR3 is CASGSSGDTQYF. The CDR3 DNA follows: TGTGCCAGCGGATCGTCGGGGGATACGCAGTATTTT.

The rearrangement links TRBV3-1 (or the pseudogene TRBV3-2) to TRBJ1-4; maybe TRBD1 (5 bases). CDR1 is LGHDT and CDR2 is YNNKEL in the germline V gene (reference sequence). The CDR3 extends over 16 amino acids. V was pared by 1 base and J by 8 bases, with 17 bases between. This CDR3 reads CASSQGTVGPVEKLFF. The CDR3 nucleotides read TGTGCCAGCAGCCAAGGAACCGTGGGGCCGGTAGAAAAACTGTTTTTT.

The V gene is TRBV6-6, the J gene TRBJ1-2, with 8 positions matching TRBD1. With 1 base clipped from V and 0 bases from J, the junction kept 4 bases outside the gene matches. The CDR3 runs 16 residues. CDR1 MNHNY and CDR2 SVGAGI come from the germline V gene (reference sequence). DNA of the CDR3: TGTGCCAGCAGTTACTTTGGGACAGGTTCTAACTATGGCTACACCTTC. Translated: CASSYFGTGSNYGYTF.

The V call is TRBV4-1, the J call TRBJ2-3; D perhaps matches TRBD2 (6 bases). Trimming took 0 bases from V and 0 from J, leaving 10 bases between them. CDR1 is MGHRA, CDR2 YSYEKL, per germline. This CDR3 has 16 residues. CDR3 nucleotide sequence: TGCGCCAGCAGCCAAGATAGGGCGGGGAGCACAGATACGCAGTATTTT. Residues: CASSQDRAGSTDTQYF.

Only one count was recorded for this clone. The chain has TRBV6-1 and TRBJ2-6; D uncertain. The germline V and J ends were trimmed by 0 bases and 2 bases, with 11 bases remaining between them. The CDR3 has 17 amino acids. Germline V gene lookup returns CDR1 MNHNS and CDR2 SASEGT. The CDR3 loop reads CASSEAPLRAGANVLTF. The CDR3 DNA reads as TGTGCCAGCAGTGAAGCCCCCCTCCGGGCTGGGGCCAACGTCCTGACTTTC.

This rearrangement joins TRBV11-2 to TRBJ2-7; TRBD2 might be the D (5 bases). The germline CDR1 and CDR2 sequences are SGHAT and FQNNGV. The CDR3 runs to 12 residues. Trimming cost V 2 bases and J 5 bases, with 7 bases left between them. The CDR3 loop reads CASSLNSDEQYF. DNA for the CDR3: TGTGCCAGCAGCTTAAATAGCGACGAGCAGTACTTC.

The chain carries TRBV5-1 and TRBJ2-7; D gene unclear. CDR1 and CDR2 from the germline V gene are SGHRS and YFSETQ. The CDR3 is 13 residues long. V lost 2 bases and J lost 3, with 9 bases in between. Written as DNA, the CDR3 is TGCGCCAGCAGCTTAGGCCAGGTCTACGAGCAGTACTTC. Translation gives CASSLGQVYEQYF. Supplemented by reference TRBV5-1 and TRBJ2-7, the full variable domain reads KAGVTQTPRYLIKTRGQQVTLSCSPISGHRSVSWYQQTPGQGLQFLFEYFSETQRNKGNFPGRFSGRQFSNSRSEMNVSTLELGDSALYLCASSLGQVYEQYFGPGTRLTVT.

CDR3 nucleotide sequence: TGTGCCAGTAGTATTAGGGGAAACCTGCCCACGAACACCGGGGAGCTGTTTTTT. It encodes CASSIRGNLPTNTGELFF. The gene calls are TRBV19 and TRBJ2-2; possible D gene TRBD1, 5 bases. This CDR3 region has 18 residues. CDR1 is LNHDA, CDR2 SQIVND, per germline (reference sequence). With 3 bases removed from V and 0 bases from J, the gap between germline ends came to 17 bases. Filled out from reference TRBV19 and TRBJ2-2, the complete variable domain reads DGGITQSPKYLFRKEGQNVTLSCEQNLNHDAMYWYRQDPGQGLRLIYYSQIVNDFQKGDIAEGYSVSREKKESFPLTVTSAQKNPTAFYLCASSIRGNLPTNTGELFFGEGSRLTVL.

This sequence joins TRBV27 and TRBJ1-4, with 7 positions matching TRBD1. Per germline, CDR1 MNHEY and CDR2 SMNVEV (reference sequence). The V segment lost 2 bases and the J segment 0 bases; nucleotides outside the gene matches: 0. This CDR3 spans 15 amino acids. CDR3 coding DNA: TGTGCCAGCAGTTTAACAGGGGCAACTAATGAAAAACTGTTTTTT. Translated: CASSLTGATNEKLFF.